This entry is about one T cell receptor (beta chain). Using RNA transcripts as the source, TCR beta CDR3 regions were amplified. Carried out on the TCR CDR3, a first-round RT-PCR used the HTBI primer set. MiXCR, run by TCRdb on the multiplex PCR reads, gives a single entry per CDR3 protein. The sample has about 600,000 distinct CDR3 sequences, 12% to 15% seen once; the top ten hold roughly 7%. The sample is drawn from a study of T cells in Graves' hyperthyroidism and ophthalmopathy. Germline V gene sequence: CDR1 MNHNY, CDR2 SVGAGI (reference sequence). The CDR3 spans 16 residues. The V gene end was trimmed by 5 bases and the J gene end by 6 bases; junction bases not matched to a gene: 11.

The receptor's source is a woman aged 18-29 years with Graves' ophthalmopathy. The J gene is TRBJ1-5, the V gene TRBV6-6, with 9 nucleotides matching TRBD1. The sequencing input was blood. The CDR3 reads CASSDTGGGVGQPQHF. The CDR3, as DNA: TGTGCCAGCAGTGATACAGGGGGCGGGGTTGGTCAGCCCCAGCATTTT.